Sequencing of this TCR beta chain was carried out in a study of T cell responses to AZD1222 COVID-19 vaccine. As for the study in general: Researchers grouped second doses given at about 4 or about 12 weeks into one pool. Study observations and caveats: Donors were mostly white British, more females; clonal diversity possibly underestimated. Spike as a whole was targeted by vaccine-associated CD4 TCRs, dominant at 160-218 and 743-854.

The table came from immunoSEQ multiplex PCR; TCRdb's copy has only in-frame clones and leaves some out. The sample includes over 150,000 clones, about 90% seen only once; the top ten take about 0.53%. This clone has just one count. Its matching antigen is unknown. From germline, CDR1 is SGHVS and CDR2 FQNEAQ. The CDR3 is 15 residues long. Trimming took 3 bases from V and 1 from J, leaving 12 bases between them. The sequences come from peripheral blood, collected on day 0 of AZD1222 vaccination. This receptor was obtained from an adult in good health. V usage is TRBV7-8 and J usage is TRBJ1-1, with a possible D match to TRBD1 (6 bases). The CDR3 coding sequence is TGTGCCAGCAGCTTGGCGGGGGGCAAGAACACTGAAGCTTTCTTT. Its protein product is CASSLAGGKNTEAFF.